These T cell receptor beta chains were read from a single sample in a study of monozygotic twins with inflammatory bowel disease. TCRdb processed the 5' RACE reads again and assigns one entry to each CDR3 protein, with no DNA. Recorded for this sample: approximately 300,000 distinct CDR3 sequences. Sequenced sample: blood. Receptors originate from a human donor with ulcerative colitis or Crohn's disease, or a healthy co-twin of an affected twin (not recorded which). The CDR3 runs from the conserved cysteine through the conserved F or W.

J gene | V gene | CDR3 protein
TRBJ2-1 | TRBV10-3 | CAIMRLTGLGYDEQFF
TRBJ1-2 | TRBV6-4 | CASSGTGTGYTF
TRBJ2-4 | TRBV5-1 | CASSRVQVGDLAKNIQYF
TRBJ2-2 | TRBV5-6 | CASSLVGRFTGELFF
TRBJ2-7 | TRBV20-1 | CSARDFGGGKTYEQYF
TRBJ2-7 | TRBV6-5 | CASSYWTGAGEQYF
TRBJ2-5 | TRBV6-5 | CASSWGTSGALGPQYF
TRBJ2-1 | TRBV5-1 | CASSWGLAGGRSSYNEQFF
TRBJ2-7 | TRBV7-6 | CASSLSGFFVDEQYF
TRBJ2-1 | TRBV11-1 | CASSPTWTGGLSYNEQFF
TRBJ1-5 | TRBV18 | CASSRGQVEQPQHF
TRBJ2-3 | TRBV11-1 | CASSSWQDRGKTDTQYF
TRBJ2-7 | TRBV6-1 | CASSDNEQGAEQYF
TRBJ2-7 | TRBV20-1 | CSANRGDSYEQYF
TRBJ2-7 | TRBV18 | CASRLGGPAYEQYF
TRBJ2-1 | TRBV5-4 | CASSFWYSSYNEQFF
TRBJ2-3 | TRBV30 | CAWDPSGTSTDTQYF
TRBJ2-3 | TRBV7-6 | CASSLGFIAGTDTQYF
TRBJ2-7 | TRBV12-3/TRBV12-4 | CASSRQGVPYEQYF
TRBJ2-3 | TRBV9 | CASSVAGGLGDTQYF
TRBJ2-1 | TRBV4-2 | CASSLRPEVGRESSYNEQFF
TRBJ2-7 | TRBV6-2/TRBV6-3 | CASSYPQGSSYEQYF
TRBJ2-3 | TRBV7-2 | CASSLDRSTDTQYF
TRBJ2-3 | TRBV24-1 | CATSRPATDTQYF
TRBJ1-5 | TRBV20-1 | CSASSQHNQPQHF
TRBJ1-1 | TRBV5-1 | CASSLEQLNTEAFF
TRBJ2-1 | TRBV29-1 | CSGSGQGNEQFF
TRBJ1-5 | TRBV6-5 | CASSTVQHQPQHF
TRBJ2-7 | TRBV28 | CASSLLRAPYEQYF
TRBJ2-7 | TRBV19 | CASGTSAGTRNYEQYF
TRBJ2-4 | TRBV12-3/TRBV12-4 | CASSSSDDSPYF
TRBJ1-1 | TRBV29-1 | CSVDRDGTEAFF
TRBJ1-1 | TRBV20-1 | CSASFGTEAFF
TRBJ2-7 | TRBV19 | CASSSPMDSGDYEQYF
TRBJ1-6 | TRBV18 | CASSPPLSDNSPLHF
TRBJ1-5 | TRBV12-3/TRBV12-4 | CASSSLDQPQHF
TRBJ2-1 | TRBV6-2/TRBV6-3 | CASKRGTSGIDQFF
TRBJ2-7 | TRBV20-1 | CSARDQVYEQYF
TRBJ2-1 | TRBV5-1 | CASSLAVQNNEQFF
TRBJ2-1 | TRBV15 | CATSRARTEGIEQFF
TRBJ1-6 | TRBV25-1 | CASSGGAGFNSPLHF